This TCR beta chain originates from a study of early T cells in non-severe SARS-CoV-2 infection. For the study at large: The chains were unpaired, and the sequenced material was bulk RNA from unsorted whole blood.

Overall study results and limits: VDJdb matching favored anti-spike CD8 responses, missing private and CD4 specificities.

This clonotype occurred a few times. Antigen: not known. Molecules of cDNA were individually given unique molecular identifiers that were attached to them. A single record per CDR3 protein comes from TCRdb applying MiXCR to the 5' RACE reads. The table has about 67,000 distinct CDR3 sequences, 11% seen once. The TCR originated in an adult who was a healthcare worker with PCR-confirmed SARS-CoV-2 infection or an uninfected control (not recorded which). Sample: whole blood.

CDR3 sequence reads: CASSLSGDAAGELFF. Here the CDR3 DNA reads TGTGCCAGCAGCTTATCGGGAGACGCCGCCGGGGAGCTGTTTTTT. The chain is built from TRBV7-3 and TRBJ2-2, with D possibly TRBD2 on 6 matching bases. The germline V and J ends were trimmed by 2 bases and 6 bases, with 13 bases remaining between them. CDR1 is SGHTA, CDR2 FQGTGA, per germline. The CDR3 is made up of 15 amino acids. The full variable domain, completed using reference TRBV7-3 and TRBJ2-2, is GAGVSQTPSNKVTEKGKYVELRCDPISGHTALYWYRQSLGQGPEFLIYFQGTGAADDSGLPNDRFFAVRPEGSVSTLKIQRTERGDSAVYLCASSLSGDAAGELFFGEGSRLTVL.